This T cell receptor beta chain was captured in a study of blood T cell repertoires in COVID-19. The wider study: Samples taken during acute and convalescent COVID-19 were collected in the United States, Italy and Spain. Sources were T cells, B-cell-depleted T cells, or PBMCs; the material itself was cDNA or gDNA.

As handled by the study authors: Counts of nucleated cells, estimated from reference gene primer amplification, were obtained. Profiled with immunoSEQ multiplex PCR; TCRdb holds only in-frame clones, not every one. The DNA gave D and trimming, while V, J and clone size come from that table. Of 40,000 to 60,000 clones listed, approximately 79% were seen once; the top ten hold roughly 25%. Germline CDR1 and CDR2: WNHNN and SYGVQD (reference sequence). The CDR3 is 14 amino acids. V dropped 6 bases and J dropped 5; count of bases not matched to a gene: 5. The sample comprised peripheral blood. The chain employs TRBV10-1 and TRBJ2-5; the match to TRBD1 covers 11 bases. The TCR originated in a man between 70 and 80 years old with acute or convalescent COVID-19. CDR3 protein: CASSSDRGRETQYF. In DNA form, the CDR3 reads TGCGCCAGCAGCTCGGACAGGGGGCGGGAGACCCAGTACTTC.